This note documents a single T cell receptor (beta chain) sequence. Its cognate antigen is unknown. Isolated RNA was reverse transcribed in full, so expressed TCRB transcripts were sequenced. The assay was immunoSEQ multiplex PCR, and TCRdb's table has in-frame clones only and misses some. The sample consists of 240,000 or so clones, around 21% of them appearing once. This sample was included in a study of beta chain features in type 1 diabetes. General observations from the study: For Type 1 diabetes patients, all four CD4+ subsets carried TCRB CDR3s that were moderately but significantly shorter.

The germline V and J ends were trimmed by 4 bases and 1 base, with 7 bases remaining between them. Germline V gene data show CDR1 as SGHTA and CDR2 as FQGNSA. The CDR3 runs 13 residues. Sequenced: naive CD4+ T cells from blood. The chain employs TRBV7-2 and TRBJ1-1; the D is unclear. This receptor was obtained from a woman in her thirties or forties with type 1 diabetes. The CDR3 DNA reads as TGTGCCAGCAGCTCGACTTGGAACACTGAAGCTTTCTTT. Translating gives CASSSTWNTEAFF.